What follows describes a single T cell receptor beta chain. The clone's antigen remains unknown. No base quality values were provided; no much bigger clone lies one nucleotide off. The CDR3 has 16 amino acids, counting the end cysteine and phenylalanine. Here the CDR3 DNA is all that survives: 48 bases in frame from base 1. V was cut back by 4 bases and J by 0 bases, leaving a gap of 15 bases between them. For CDR1 and CDR2, the germline V gene (reference sequence) lists SGHKS and YYEKEE. The source of the sample is a study of cutaneous CD30+ T cell lymphoproliferative disorder and hepatitis E (dated by TCRdb to 2017 to 2018). Library construction relied on the immunoSEQ multiplex PCR assay. Not all clones reach the TCRdb copy of this immuneACCESS table, which keeps in-frame sequences only. Checked studies attribute under half of the gap to unresolved V genes and leave the rest unexplained. The sample contains thousands of clones, around 70% of them found a single time. The ten largest clonotypes hold about 1.2% of the sample.

The sample comprised blood. The rearrangement combines TRBV5-5 with TRBJ2-3, with the D gene call left open. This TCR was sampled from a human donor with a cutaneous T cell lymphoproliferative disorder associated with hepatitis E virus. The DNA sequence is TGTGCCAGCAGCCCCCACTCGAGCCTAAGCACAGATACGCAGTATTTT. This translates into CASSPHSSLSTDTQYF.